These 24 T cell receptor beta chains share one sample of origin, sequenced in a study of cytomegalovirus exposure and HLA in healthy donors (dated by TCRdb to about 2017). Libraries came from the immunoSEQ multiplex PCR assay. For the multiplex PCR, a mixture combining 60 forward primers for TCR Vbeta segments and 13 reverse primers for TCR Jbeta segments was used. TCRdb carries this immuneACCESS record with in-frame sequences only. Its versions omit some clonotypes, under half of them owing to an unresolved V gene in the studies checked, with the rest unexplained. The sample data list approximately 96,000 clones, and around 72% of these were observed just once. Jointly, the top ten make up approximately 1.8% of the sample. The sequenced material came from PBMCs. These receptors came from a male donor in good health and CMV-seronegative.

This clone has a single count. The chain couples TRBV5-1 to TRBJ1-5; 9 nucleotides line up with TRBD1. Unmatched junction bases numbered 5, after V lost 2 bases and J lost 5 bases. There are 15 residues in the CDR3. The germline V gene encodes CDR1 SGHRS and CDR2 YFSETQ. CDR3 nucleotides: TGCGCCAGCAGCTTCCGGGACAGGGTGCATCAGCCCCAGCATTTT. As protein: CASSFRDRVHQPQHF.

V and J are TRBV11-2 and TRBJ1-5; TRBD1 matches at 7 bases. V trimming: 1 base; J trimming: 5 bases; junction bases outside the gene matches: 2. The CDR3 contains 14 residues. CDR1 and CDR2 (germline): SGHAT, FQNNGV. CDR3 protein: CASSLGQGDQPQHF. The DNA of the CDR3 is TGTGCCAGCAGCTTAGGCCAGGGGGATCAGCCCCAGCATTTT.

This clone has a single count. J is TRBJ2-7 and V is TRBV27, with D perhaps matching TRBD1 (6 bases). The length of the CDR3 is 16 residues. V lost 2 bases and J lost 3, with 17 bases in between. The germline V gene has CDR1 MNHEY and CDR2 SMNVEV (reference sequence). CDR3 DNA sequence: TGTGCCAGCAGTTTACCACAGGGTACCCTCGGCTACGAGCAGTACTTC. Its protein product is CASSLPQGTLGYEQYF.

The chain uses TRBV6-4 and TRBJ2-1, with TRBD2 matching 8 bases. This CDR3 spans 16 amino acids. The V gene end was trimmed by 5 bases and the J gene end by 4 bases; junction bases not matched to a gene: 10. Looked up from germline, CDR1 is MRHNA and CDR2 is SNTAGT. The CDR3, as DNA: TGTGCCAGCAGTCCAATAGCGGGAACCACTTACAATGAGCAGTTCTTC. It encodes CASSPIAGTTYNEQFF.

This clone was recorded once. The chain employs TRBV18 and TRBJ2-1; 12 bases map to TRBD2. Germline CDR1 KGHSH, CDR2 LQKENI. The CDR3 spans 17 residues. Trimming at V came to 3 bases and at J to 6 bases, leaving 9 bases not matched to a gene. DNA of the CDR3: TGTGCCAGCTCACCCTTTCTTCTAGCGGGAGGGCTCAATGAGCAGTTCTTC. It is translated as CASSPFLLAGGLNEQFF.

This chain joins TRBV18 and TRBJ2-7; the match to TRBD2 covers 8 bases. The V gene end was trimmed by 3 bases and the J gene end by 6 bases; junction bases not matched to a gene: 10. CDR3 length: 15 residues. CDR1 is KGHSH and CDR2 is LQKENI in the germline V gene. The CDR3 nucleotides read TGTGCCAGCTCACCCCGGCAGCGGGAGACGTCCGAGCAGTACTTC. Protein product: CASSPRQRETSEQYF.

This chain uses TRBV5-1 with TRBJ2-1; 10 positions match TRBD2. The V and J ends lost 4 bases and 5 bases, in that order; junction bases with no gene match: 6. The CDR3 sequence is 15 residues long. Germline V gene sequence: CDR1 SGHRS, CDR2 YFSETQ. CDR3 region: CASSPGLAENNEQFF. CDR3 DNA sequence: TGCGCCAGCAGCCCCGGACTAGCGGAGAACAATGAGCAGTTCTTC.

This chain connects TRBV5-6 to TRBJ1-2; D not resolved. Germline V CDR1 and CDR2: SGHDT, YYEEEE. Between the trimmed V and J ends, which lost 1 base and 3 bases, there was a span of 4 bases. The CDR3 spans 12 residues. The DNA for the CDR3 is TGTGCCAGCAGCTTGTCCTACTATGGCTACACCTTC. Residues: CASSLSYYGYTF.

The chain combines TRBV5-1 with TRBJ2-3, with 10 bases lining up with TRBD2. J gave up 4 bases and V 7 bases, and 9 bases lay outside the gene matches. CDR3 length: 15 amino acids. CDR1 is SGHRS and CDR2 is YFSETQ in the germline V gene. The CDR3 sequence: CASAPTSGASDTQYF. Here the CDR3 DNA reads TGCGCCAGCGCCCCAACTAGCGGGGCCTCAGATACGCAGTATTTT.

The CDR3 bases are TGTGCCAGCACCAAAATCGGGGGGCCGGAGTTGGGACTAGCCTACGAGCAGTACTTC. Translated, it gives CASTKIGGPELGLAYEQYF. This chain links TRBV11-2 with TRBJ2-7, with 8 positions matching TRBD2. This CDR3 contains 19 residues. In germline, CDR1 is SGHAT, CDR2 FQNNGV. Germline trimming cut 7 bases from V and 2 bases from J; bases unmatched to any gene: 22.

V gene TRBV27 combines with J gene TRBJ2-1, with TRBD1 identical over 9 bases. Trimming removed 6 bases from V and 7 bases from J; junction bases left unmatched: 4. CDR3 length equals 13 residues. Per the germline V gene, CDR1 is MNHEY and CDR2 is SMNVEV (reference sequence). The CDR3 loop is CASRTGQGNEQFF. The CDR3, as DNA: TGTGCCAGCAGAACGGGACAGGGAAATGAGCAGTTCTTC.

The rearrangement links TRBV11-3 to TRBJ1-1, with 7 bases aligning to TRBD1. Germline V lookup: CDR1 SGHNT, CDR2 YENEEA. The CDR3 contains 13 residues. V trimming: 6 bases; J trimming: 3 bases; junction bases outside the gene matches: 4. The CDR3 DNA reads TGTGCCAGCAGAAAAACAGGGGACACTGAAGCTTTCTTT. It translates to CASRKTGDTEAFF.

The chain employs TRBV29-1 and TRBJ2-2; D is ambiguous. V dropped 4 bases and J dropped 0 bases, with 9 bases sitting between them. Per the germline V gene, CDR1 is SQVTM and CDR2 is ANQGSEA. This CDR3 comprises 14 residues. CDR3 nucleotide sequence: TGCAGCGTTGTTGGCCGCCCGAACACCGGGGAGCTGTTTTTT. Translating it yields CSVVGRPNTGELFF.

The V and J genes are TRBV5-8 and TRBJ1-5; TRBD1 matches at 7 bases. The CDR3 covers 15 residues. V shed 4 bases, J shed 4 bases, and the junction held 8 bases outside the gene matches. Germline V gives CDR1 SGHTS, CDR2 YDEGEE. The CDR3 reads CASSTTGSGNQPQHF. DNA for the CDR3: TGTGCCAGCAGCACGACAGGGTCGGGTAATCAGCCCCAGCATTTT. Drawing the rest from reference TRBV5-8 and TRBJ1-5, the complete variable domain is EAGVTQSPTHLIKTRGQQATLRCSPISGHTSVYWYQQALGLGLQFLLWYDEGEERNRGNFPPRFSGRQFPNYSSELNVNALELEDSALYLCASSTTGSGNQPQHFGDGTRLSIL.

The chain combines TRBV28 with TRBJ2-7, with D possibly TRBD1 on 5 matching bases. The V and J ends lost 3 bases and 2 bases respectively, with 8 bases between them. Germline CDR1 and CDR2: MDHEN and SYDVKM. The CDR3 length is 13 residues. As DNA, the CDR3 is TGTGCCAGCAGTTTGGTCAGGGCCTACGAGCAGTACTTC. Encoded protein: CASSLVRAYEQYF.

This clone was seen a few times. The J gene is TRBJ2-5, the V gene TRBV5-4; 13 bases match TRBD2. The CDR3 totals 16 residues. Germline-derived CDR1 and CDR2 are SGHNT and YYREEE (reference sequence). With 4 bases clipped from V and 3 bases from J, the junction kept 6 bases outside the gene matches. The CDR3 region has the DNA TGTGCCAGCAGCGGCGAGGGACTAGCGGGAAAAGAGACCCAGTACTTC. Translating it yields CASSGEGLAGKETQYF.

A single count supports this clone. The chain employs TRBV4-2 and TRBJ1-4; 7 nucleotides agree with TRBD1. V lost 3 bases, J lost 5 bases, and 6 bases stayed unmatched. This CDR3 is 15 amino acids long. Germline V gives CDR1 LGHNA, CDR2 YNFKEQ. In nucleotides, the CDR3 is TGTGCCAGCAGCCATTCCCGACAGGGCAATGAAAAACTGTTTTTT. It yields the protein CASSHSRQGNEKLFF.

The chain uses TRBV9 and TRBJ2-7; TRBD2 matches 7 bases. The germline gives CDR1 SGDLS, CDR2 YYNGEE. This CDR3 contains 18 residues. The ends lost 0 bases at V and 3 bases at J; junction bases unmatched: 15. The CDR3 DNA sequence: TGTGCCAGCAGCGTAGGAGGGGCGGGTCGGCCGGGGGGCTACGAGCAGTACTTC. Its translation is CASSVGGAGRPGGYEQYF. The full variable domain, completed using reference TRBV9 and TRBJ2-7, is DSGVTQTPKHLITATGQRVTLRCSPRSGDLSVYWYQQSLDQGLQFLIQYYNGEERAKGNILERFSAQQFPDLHSELNLSSLELGDSALYFCASSVGGAGRPGGYEQYFGPGTRLTVT.

This chain joins TRBV7-9 and TRBJ1-5; 7 bases are shared with TRBD1. The CDR3 has 15 amino acids. V was pared by 0 bases and J by 3 bases, with 2 bases of the junction left unmatched. CDR1 and CDR2 from the germline V gene are SEHNR and FQNEAQ (reference sequence). The CDR3: CASSLAGTDNQPQHF. CDR3 DNA: TGTGCCAGCAGCTTAGCCGGGACAGACAATCAGCCCCAGCATTTT.

The rearrangement uses TRBV5-4 and TRBJ1-1; TRBD1 is a possible D gene (5 bases). The CDR3 is 15 residues long. V was cut by 0 bases and J by 1 base, with 10 bases left in between. Germline assignment: CDR1 SGHNT and CDR2 YYREEE (reference sequence). This CDR3 reads CASSLALGGNTEAFF. In nucleotides, the CDR3 is TGTGCCAGCAGCTTGGCGCTCGGGGGGAACACTGAAGCTTTCTTT.

The chain carries TRBV4-2 and TRBJ2-7; 11 bases fit TRBD2. This CDR3 spans 16 amino acids. The V gene's germline CDR1 is LGHNA and CDR2 YNFKEQ. V lost 4 bases and J lost 5; bases outside the gene matches: 10. This CDR3 reads CASSPTLAGVGDEQYF. The CDR3 DNA reads TGTGCCAGCAGCCCTACACTAGCGGGGGTCGGGGACGAGCAGTACTTC.

The V call is TRBV28, the J call TRBJ2-6; TRBD2 might be the D (5 bases). The germline V gene encodes CDR1 MDHEN and CDR2 SYDVKM. The V end was cut by 5 bases, the J end by 3 bases, with 23 bases between. The CDR3 is 19 residues long. The CDR3 bases are TGTGCCAGCAGTACCAAGATCACCGTCGTAGGGAGTGGGGCCAACGTCCTGACTTTC. Encoded protein: CASSTKITVVGSGANVLTF.

The chain carries TRBV7-8 and TRBJ1-3; D unresolved. The V end lost 3 bases, the J end lost 0 bases, and 9 bases lay between the germline ends. Per the germline V gene, CDR1 is SGHVS and CDR2 is FQNEAQ. This CDR3 spans 15 amino acids. CDR3 residues: CASSLVEISGNTIYF. CDR3 bases: TGTGCCAGCAGCTTGGTCGAGATCTCTGGAAACACCATATATTTT.

V is TRBV30 and J is TRBJ2-7; D might be TRBD1 (5 bases). This CDR3 comprises 16 residues. V lost 1 base and J lost 6, with 22 bases in between. Germline V lookup: CDR1 GTSNPN, CDR2 SVGIG (reference sequence). CDR3 residues: CAWSDPWQGEKVEQYF. CDR3 nucleotide sequence: TGTGCCTGGAGTGACCCCTGGCAGGGTGAGAAGGTCGAGCAGTACTTC.